One and the same sample provided the 18 T cell receptor beta chains below, sequenced in a study of cytomegalovirus exposure and HLA in healthy donors. Assay used: immunoSEQ multiplex PCR; TCRdb lists only in-frame clones, some missing. The sample lists about 250,000 clones, about 90% seen once, with about 12% in the top ten. Sequenced: PBMCs. The receptors come from a man younger than 35 in good health and CMV-seropositive.

The count of this clone is one. The chain links TRBV5-1 to TRBJ1-2; D is unclear. The V end was cut by 4 bases, the J end by 6 bases, with 28 bases between. The germline gives CDR1 SGHRS, CDR2 YFSETQ. This CDR3 spans 18 amino acids. CDR3 in DNA: TGCGCCAGCAGCGGGTTCTCGGCAGTCCACGATTTTATTAATGGCTACACCTTC. Amino acid sequence: CASSGFSAVHDFINGYTF.

The CDR3 DNA is TGTGCCAGCATCTGGGACAGGGGTACCGGGGAGCTGTTTTTT. It is translated as CASIWDRGTGELFF. This rearrangement joins TRBV2 to TRBJ2-2; 10 bases match TRBD1. The CDR3 length is 14 residues. Per germline, CDR1 SNHLY and CDR2 FYNNEI. V shed 7 bases, J shed 5 bases, and the junction held 4 bases outside the gene matches.

This chain joins TRBV12-5 and TRBJ2-5, with 13 bases lining up with TRBD2. The germline V gene has CDR1 LGHNT and CDR2 FRNRAP. The CDR3 is 17 residues long. V lost 5 bases, J lost 0 bases, and 6 bases stayed unmatched. CDR3 in amino acids: CASGMGLAGPYQETQYF. In nucleotides, the CDR3 is TGTGCTAGTGGTATGGGACTAGCGGGACCGTACCAAGAGACCCAGTACTTC.

CDR3 nucleotides: TGTGCCAGCAGCTTTTCTGCGGGAGGGCCGATGAGCTACAATGAGCAGTTCTTC. The encoded protein is CASSFSAGGPMSYNEQFF. J is TRBJ2-1 and V is TRBV11-2, with 9 bases fitting TRBD2. Germline CDR1 SGHAT, CDR2 FQNNGV. J was trimmed by 3 bases and V by 3 bases; bases with no gene match: 12. The CDR3 has 18 residues. The whole variable domain, filled in from reference TRBV11-2 and TRBJ2-1, reads EAGVAQSPRYKIIEKRQSVAFWCNPISGHATLYWYQQILGQGPKLLIQFQNNGVVDDSQLPKDRFSAERLKGVDSTLKIQPAKLEDSAVYLCASSFSAGGPMSYNEQFFGPGTRLTVL.

Details on this clone: The same CDR3 is also encoded by other DNA sequences in this sample. This chain joins TRBV9 and TRBJ2-1; D ambiguous. The CDR3 sequence is 14 residues long. The V end was cut by 2 bases, the J end by 1 base, with 7 bases between. Germline lookup yields CDR1 SGDLS and CDR2 YYNGEE. For the CDR3, the DNA is TGTGCCAGCAGCGTCTCCGGTTCCTACAATGAGCAGTTCTTC. Translation: CASSVSGSYNEQFF.

The gene calls are TRBV9 and TRBJ1-1; 7 nucleotides align to TRBD1. V trimming: 4 bases; J trimming: 8 bases; junction bases outside the gene matches: 11. CDR1 is SGDLS, CDR2 YYNGEE, per germline. The CDR3 is made up of 14 amino acids. CDR3 sequence reads: CASSYRGDGLEAFF. CDR3 nucleotide sequence: TGTGCCAGCAGCTACAGGGGCGATGGGCTAGAAGCTTTCTTT. The full variable domain, with the rest looked up from reference TRBV9 and TRBJ1-1, is DSGVTQTPKHLITATGQRVTLRCSPRSGDLSVYWYQQSLDQGLQFLIQYYNGEERAKGNILERFSAQQFPDLHSELNLSSLELGDSALYFCASSYRGDGLEAFFGQGTRLTVV.

This clone was recorded a few times. The rearrangement uses TRBV18 and TRBJ2-7; D is unclear. Germline V gene data show CDR1 as KGHSH and CDR2 as LQKENI. The CDR3 length is 13 residues. V gave up 3 bases and J gave up 0 bases, with 6 bases separating them. The CDR3 is CASSPGISYEQYF. As DNA, the CDR3 is TGTGCCAGCTCACCGGGAATCTCCTACGAGCAGTACTTC. Supplemented by reference TRBV18 and TRBJ2-7, the full variable domain reads NAGVMQNPRHLVRRRGQEARLRCSPMKGHSHVYWYRQLPEEGLKFMVYLQKENIIDESGMPKERFSAEFPKEGPSILRIQQVVRGDSAAYFCASSPGISYEQYFGPGTRLTVT.

This clone was counted a single time. V gene TRBV19 combines with J gene TRBJ2-1, with D possibly being TRBD2 (6 bases). V lost 9 bases, J lost 0 bases, and 21 bases lay in between. In germline, CDR1 is LNHDA, CDR2 SQIVND (reference sequence). This CDR3 is 17 amino acids long. The DNA of the CDR3 is TGTGCCAGCAACCCAATACACGGGGGAAGCTCCTACAATGAGCAGTTCTTC. It yields the protein CASNPIHGGSSYNEQFF.

This chain connects TRBV28 to TRBJ1-2; 9 positions agree with TRBD1. The germline CDR1 and CDR2 sequences are MDHEN and SYDVKM. V shed 5 bases and J 4 bases; nucleotides not matched to a gene: 2. The CDR3 contains 13 residues. CDR3 bases: TGTGCCAGCAGTGCACAGGGGGCCTATGGCTACACCTTC. As protein: CASSAQGAYGYTF.

The rearrangement uses TRBV6-5 and TRBJ1-5; TRBD1 matches 9 bases. The V gene end was trimmed by 6 bases and the J gene end by 5 bases; junction bases not matched to a gene: 5. The V gene's germline CDR1 is MNHEY and CDR2 SVGAGI. The CDR3 covers 14 residues. The CDR3 spells CASSWTGVDQPQHF. The DNA for the CDR3 is TGTGCCAGCAGCTGGACAGGGGTGGATCAGCCCCAGCATTTT.

The rearrangement uses TRBV5-1 and TRBJ1-2; D is perhaps TRBD1 (5 bases). V was shortened by 2 bases and J by 5 bases, with 16 bases between the two germline ends. Germline V gene lookup returns CDR1 SGHRS and CDR2 YFSETQ. The CDR3 contains 15 residues. The DNA of the CDR3 is TGCGCCAGCAGCTTTGAAACGGGACTCAGTTATGGCTACACCTTC. Translated, it gives CASSFETGLSYGYTF. Looking up the rest from reference TRBV5-1 and TRBJ1-2 gives the full variable domain: KAGVTQTPRYLIKTRGQQVTLSCSPISGHRSVSWYQQTPGQGLQFLFEYFSETQRNKGNFPGRFSGRQFSNSRSEMNVSTLELGDSALYLCASSFETGLSYGYTFGSGTRLTVV.

The V call is TRBV18, the J call TRBJ2-4, with TRBD1 as a possible D gene (5 bases). Trimming shortened V by 3 bases and J by 0 bases, and 15 bases separated the two germline ends. CDR3 length: 17 residues. CDR1 is KGHSH and CDR2 is LQKENI in the germline V gene. This CDR3 reads CASSPLLGQIAKNIQYF. CDR3 coding DNA: TGTGCCAGCTCACCCCTCCTGGGGCAGATAGCCAAAAACATTCAGTACTTC.

The chain recombines TRBV19 with TRBJ1-3, with a tentative D call TRBD1 (6 bases). The germline V gene has CDR1 LNHDA and CDR2 SQIVND (reference sequence). The CDR3 runs 16 residues. The V and J ends lost 2 bases and 0 bases respectively, with 11 bases between them. CDR3 sequence: CASSIIGGASGNTIYF. CDR3 coding DNA: TGTGCCAGTAGTATAATTGGGGGCGCCTCTGGAAACACCATATATTTT.

The chain's CDR3 is CASSFDGETEAFF. The DNA of the CDR3 is TGTGCCAGCAGCTTTGACGGGGAGACTGAAGCTTTCTTT. V usage is TRBV5-4 and J usage is TRBJ1-1, with D unclear. The CDR3 spans 13 residues. Between the trimmed V and J ends, which lost 2 bases and 5 bases, there was a span of 10 bases. Germline lookup yields CDR1 SGHNT and CDR2 YYREEE (reference sequence).

As for this clone: In the same sample, other DNA sequences code for this CDR3. The chain recombines TRBV30 with TRBJ2-5; the D gene is possibly TRBD2 (5 bases). The germline CDR1 and CDR2 sequences are GTSNPN and SVGIG (reference sequence). With 1 base removed from V and 2 bases from J, the gap between germline ends came to 8 bases. CDR3 size: 13 residues. CDR3 DNA sequence: TGTGCCTGGAGTGGAGGGCTACAAGAGACCCAGTACTTC. Its protein is CAWSGGLQETQYF.

This chain joins TRBV28 and TRBJ1-2; D not certain. Germline V gives CDR1 MDHEN, CDR2 SYDVKM. V lost 5 bases to trimming and J lost 5 bases, with 9 bases between them. The CDR3 sequence is 12 residues long. Here the CDR3 reads CASSPRGYGYTF. The CDR3 DNA reads as TGTGCCAGCAGTCCCCGGGGTTATGGCTACACCTTC.

This chain joins TRBV9 and TRBJ2-2, with 8 bases identical to TRBD2. The CDR3 covers 16 residues. Germline V lookup: CDR1 SGDLS, CDR2 YYNGEE. With 2 bases clipped from V and 0 bases from J, the junction kept 3 bases outside the gene matches. The CDR3 region is CASSVGRASNTGELFF. The CDR3 DNA is TGTGCCAGCAGCGTCGGGAGGGCATCGAACACCGGGGAGCTGTTTTTT. Variable domain in full (rest from reference TRBV9 and TRBJ2-2): DSGVTQTPKHLITATGQRVTLRCSPRSGDLSVYWYQQSLDQGLQFLIQYYNGEERAKGNILERFSAQQFPDLHSELNLSSLELGDSALYFCASSVGRASNTGELFFGEGSRLTVL.

CDR3 sequence (DNA): TGCGCCAGCAGTTGGACTAGCGGGAGGCTTAGCACAGATACGCAGTATTTT. Amino acids: CASSWTSGRLSTDTQYF. The chain links TRBV5-1 to TRBJ2-3; 14 nucleotides line up with TRBD2. V trimming: 5 bases; J trimming: 0 bases; junction bases outside the gene matches: 5. CDR3 length: 17 residues. Per the germline V gene, CDR1 is SGHRS and CDR2 is YFSETQ.